One sample yielded the 2 T cell receptor beta chains listed below, sequenced in a study of T cell clonality in common variable immunodeficiency. The method was immunoSEQ multiplex PCR; TCRdb's version includes in-frame clones alone and lacks a portion of them. This repertoire lists about 52,000 clones without singletons; more than 2% sits in the top ten. Sequenced material: peripheral blood mononuclear cells. These receptors were taken from a person aged 18 to 75 in good health.

This clone was seen a handful of times. The DNA ends 3 residues before the CDR3 does, and the rest of the CDR3 is filled in from the germline J gene. The chain employs TRBV18 and TRBJ1-2, with D maybe TRBD1 (5 bases). CDR1 is KGHSH, CDR2 LQKENI, per germline. The CDR3 runs to 15 residues. The CDR3 reads CASSLEGRVGSDYTF. Partial CDR3 DNA: TGTGCCAGCTCACTTGAGGGCAGGGTAGGAAGTGAC.

This clone was counted many times. The read falls 3 residues short of the CDR3 end, and the missing part is taken from the germline J gene. V usage is TRBV20-1 and J usage is TRBJ1-4, with 12 bases fitting TRBD1. The germline V gene has CDR1 DFQATT and CDR2 SNEGSKA (reference sequence). V lost 0 bases to trimming and J lost 8 bases; unmatched junction nucleotides: 4. CDR3 length: 15 residues. The CDR3 loop is CSARDSGTGGEKLFF. The sequenced part of the CDR3 DNA is TGCAGTGCTAGAGATTCCGGGACAGGGGGCGAAAAA.